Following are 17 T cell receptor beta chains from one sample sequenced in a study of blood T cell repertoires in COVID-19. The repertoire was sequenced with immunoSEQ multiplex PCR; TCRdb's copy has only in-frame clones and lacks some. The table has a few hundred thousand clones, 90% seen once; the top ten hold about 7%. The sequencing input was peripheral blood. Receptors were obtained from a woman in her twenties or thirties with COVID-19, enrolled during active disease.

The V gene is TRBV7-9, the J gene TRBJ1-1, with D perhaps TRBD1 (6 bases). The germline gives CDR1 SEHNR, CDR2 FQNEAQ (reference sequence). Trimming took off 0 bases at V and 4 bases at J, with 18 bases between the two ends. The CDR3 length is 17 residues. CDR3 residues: CASSLATVGARGTEAFF. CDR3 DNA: TGTGCCAGCAGCTTAGCGACAGTGGGGGCAAGGGGCACTGAAGCTTTCTTT.

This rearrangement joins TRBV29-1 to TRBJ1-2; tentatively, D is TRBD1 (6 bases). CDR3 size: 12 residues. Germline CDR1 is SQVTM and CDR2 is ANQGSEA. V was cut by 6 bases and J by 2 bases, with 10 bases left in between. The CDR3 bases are TGCAGCGTCAAAAGGGGGAACTATGGCTACACCTTC. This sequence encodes CSVKRGNYGYTF. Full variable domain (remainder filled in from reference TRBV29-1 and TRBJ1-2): SAVISQKPSRDICQRGTSLTIQCQVDSQVTMMFWYRQQPGQSLTLIATANQGSEATYESGFVIDKFPISRPNLTFSTLTVSNMSPEDSSIYLCSVKRGNYGYTFGSGTRLTVV.

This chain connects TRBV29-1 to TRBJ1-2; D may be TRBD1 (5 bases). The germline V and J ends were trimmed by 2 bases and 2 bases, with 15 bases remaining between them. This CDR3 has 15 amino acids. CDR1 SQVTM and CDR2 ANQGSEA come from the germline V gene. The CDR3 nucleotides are TGCAGCGTTGAACCCCAGGCAGGGCCCAACTATGGCTACACCTTC. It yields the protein CSVEPQAGPNYGYTF.

The CDR3 bases are TGTGCCAGCAGCTTGGGGGCAGTTTCCTACGAGCAGTACTTC. Protein sequence: CASSLGAVSYEQYF. This chain joins TRBV5-6 and TRBJ2-7, with no clear D. The V end was cut by 0 bases, the J end by 1 base, with 8 bases between. Germline CDR1 is SGHDT and CDR2 is YYEEEE. The CDR3 runs 14 residues.

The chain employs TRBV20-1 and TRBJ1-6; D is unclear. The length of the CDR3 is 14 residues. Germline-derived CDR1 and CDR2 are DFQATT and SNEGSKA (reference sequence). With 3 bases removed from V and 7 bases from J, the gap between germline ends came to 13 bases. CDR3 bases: TGCAGTGCTAGTCAAGGGAGGGCCAATTCACCCCTCCACTTT. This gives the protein CSASQGRANSPLHF.

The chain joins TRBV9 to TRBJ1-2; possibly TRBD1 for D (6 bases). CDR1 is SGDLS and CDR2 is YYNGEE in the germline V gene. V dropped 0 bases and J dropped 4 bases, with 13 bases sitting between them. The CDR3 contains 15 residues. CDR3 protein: CASSVEMGRGYGYTF. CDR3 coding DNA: TGTGCCAGCAGCGTAGAAATGGGCAGGGGCTATGGCTACACCTTC.

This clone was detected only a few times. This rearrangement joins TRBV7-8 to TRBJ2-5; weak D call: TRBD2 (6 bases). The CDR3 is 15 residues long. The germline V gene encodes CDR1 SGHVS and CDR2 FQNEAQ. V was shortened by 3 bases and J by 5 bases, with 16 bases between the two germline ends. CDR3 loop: CASSLRRDAVETQYF. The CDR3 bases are TGTGCCAGCAGCTTGAGGCGGGATGCGGTTGAGACCCAGTACTTC.

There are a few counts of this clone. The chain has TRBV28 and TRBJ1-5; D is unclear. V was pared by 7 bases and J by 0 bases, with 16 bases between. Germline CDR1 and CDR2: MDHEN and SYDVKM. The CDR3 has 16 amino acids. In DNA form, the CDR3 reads TGTGCCAGCAAACCTAAAGTAATCTATAGCAATCAGCCCCAGCATTTT. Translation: CASKPKVIYSNQPQHF.

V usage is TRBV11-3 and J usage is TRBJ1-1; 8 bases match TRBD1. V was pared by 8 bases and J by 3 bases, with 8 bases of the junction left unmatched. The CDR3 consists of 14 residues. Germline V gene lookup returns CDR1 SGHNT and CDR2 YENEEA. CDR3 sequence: CASGQGGSDTEAFF. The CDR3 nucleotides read TGTGCCAGCGGACAGGGCGGGTCGGACACTGAAGCTTTCTTT.

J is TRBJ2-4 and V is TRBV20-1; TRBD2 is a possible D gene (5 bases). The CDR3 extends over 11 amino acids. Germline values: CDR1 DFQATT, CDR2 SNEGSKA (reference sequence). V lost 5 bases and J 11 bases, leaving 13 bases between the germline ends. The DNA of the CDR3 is TGCAGTGCTCGCCTCCTTAGCGTTCAGTACTTC. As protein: CSARLLSVQYF.

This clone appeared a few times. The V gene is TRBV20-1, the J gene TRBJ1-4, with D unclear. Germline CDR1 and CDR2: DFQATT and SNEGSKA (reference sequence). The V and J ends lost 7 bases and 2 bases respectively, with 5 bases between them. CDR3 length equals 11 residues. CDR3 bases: TGCAGTGGCAGGACTAATGAAAAACTGTTTTTT. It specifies CSGRTNEKLFF.

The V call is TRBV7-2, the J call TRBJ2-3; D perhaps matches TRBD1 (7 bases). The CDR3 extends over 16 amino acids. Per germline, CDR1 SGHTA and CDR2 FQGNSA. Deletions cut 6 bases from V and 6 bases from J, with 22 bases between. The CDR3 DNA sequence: TGTGCCAGCAGTCAGTCTCGGACAGGCCGGGGGGATACGCAGTATTTT. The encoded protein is CASSQSRTGRGDTQYF.

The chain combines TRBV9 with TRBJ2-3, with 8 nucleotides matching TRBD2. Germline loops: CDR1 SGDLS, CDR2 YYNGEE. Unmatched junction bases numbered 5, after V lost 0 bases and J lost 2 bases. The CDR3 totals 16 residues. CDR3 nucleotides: TGTGCCAGCAGCGTAGGCTCGGGAGGGGCCACAGATACGCAGTATTTT. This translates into CASSVGSGGATDTQYF. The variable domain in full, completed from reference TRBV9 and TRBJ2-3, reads DSGVTQTPKHLITATGQRVTLRCSPRSGDLSVYWYQQSLDQGLQFLIQYYNGEERAKGNILERFSAQQFPDLHSELNLSSLELGDSALYFCASSVGSGGATDTQYFGPGTRLTVL.

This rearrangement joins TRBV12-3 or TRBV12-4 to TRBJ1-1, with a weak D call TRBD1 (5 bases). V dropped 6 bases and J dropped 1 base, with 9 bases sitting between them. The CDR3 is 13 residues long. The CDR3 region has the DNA TGTGCCAGCAGCTCGGGGGGGAACACTGAAGCTTTCTTT. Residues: CASSSGGNTEAFF.

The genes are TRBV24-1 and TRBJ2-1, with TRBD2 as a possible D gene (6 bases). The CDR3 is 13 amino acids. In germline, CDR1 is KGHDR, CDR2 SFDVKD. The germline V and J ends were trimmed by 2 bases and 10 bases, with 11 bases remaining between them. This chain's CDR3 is CATSDYTRGEQFF. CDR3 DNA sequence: TGTGCCACCAGTGATTACACACGGGGGGAGCAGTTCTTC.

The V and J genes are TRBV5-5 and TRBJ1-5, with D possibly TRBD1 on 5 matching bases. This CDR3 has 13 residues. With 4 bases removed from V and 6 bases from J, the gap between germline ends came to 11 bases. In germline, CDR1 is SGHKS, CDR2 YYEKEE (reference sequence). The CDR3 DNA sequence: TGTGCCAGCAGCGCGGGACTGTCTCAGCCCCAGCATTTT. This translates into CASSAGLSQPQHF.

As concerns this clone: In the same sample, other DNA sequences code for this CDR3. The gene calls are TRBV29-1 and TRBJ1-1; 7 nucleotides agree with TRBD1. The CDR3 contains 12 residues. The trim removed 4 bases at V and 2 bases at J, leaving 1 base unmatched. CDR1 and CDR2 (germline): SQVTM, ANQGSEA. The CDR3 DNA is TGCAGCGTTGGGACAGGCAACACTGAAGCTTTCTTT. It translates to CSVGTGNTEAFF.